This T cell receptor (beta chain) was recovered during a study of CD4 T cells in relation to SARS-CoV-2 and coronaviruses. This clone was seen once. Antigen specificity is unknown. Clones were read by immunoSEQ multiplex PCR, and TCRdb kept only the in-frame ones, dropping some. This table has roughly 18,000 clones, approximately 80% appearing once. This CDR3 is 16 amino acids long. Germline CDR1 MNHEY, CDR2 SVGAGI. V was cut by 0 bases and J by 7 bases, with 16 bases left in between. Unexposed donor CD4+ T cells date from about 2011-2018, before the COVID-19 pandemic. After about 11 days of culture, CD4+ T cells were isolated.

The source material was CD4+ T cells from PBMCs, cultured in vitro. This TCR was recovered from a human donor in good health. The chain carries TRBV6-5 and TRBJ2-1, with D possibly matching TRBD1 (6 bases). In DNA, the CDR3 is TGTGCCAGCAGTTACTCTCGAGGGGGTTCAAATAATGAGCAGTTCTTC. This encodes CASSYSRGGSNNEQFF.